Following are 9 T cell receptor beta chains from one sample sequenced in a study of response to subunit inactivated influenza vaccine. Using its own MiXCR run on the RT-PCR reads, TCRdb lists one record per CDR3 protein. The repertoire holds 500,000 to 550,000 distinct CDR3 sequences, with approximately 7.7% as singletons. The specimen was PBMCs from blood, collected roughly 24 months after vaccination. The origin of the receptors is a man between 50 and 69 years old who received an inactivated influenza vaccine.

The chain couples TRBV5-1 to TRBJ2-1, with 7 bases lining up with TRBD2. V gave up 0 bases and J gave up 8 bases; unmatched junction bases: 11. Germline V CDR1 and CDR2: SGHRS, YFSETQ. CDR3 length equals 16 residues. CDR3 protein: CASSLDRASGWDEQFF. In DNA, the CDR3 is TGCGCCAGCAGCTTGGATAGAGCTAGCGGTTGGGATGAGCAGTTCTTC.

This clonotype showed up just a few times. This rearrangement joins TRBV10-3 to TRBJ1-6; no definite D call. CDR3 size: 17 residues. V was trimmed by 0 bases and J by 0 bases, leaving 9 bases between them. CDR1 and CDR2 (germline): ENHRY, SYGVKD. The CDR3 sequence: CAISESKASSYNSPLHF. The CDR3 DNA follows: TGTGCCATCAGTGAGTCGAAGGCGAGCTCCTATAATTCACCCCTCCACTTT.

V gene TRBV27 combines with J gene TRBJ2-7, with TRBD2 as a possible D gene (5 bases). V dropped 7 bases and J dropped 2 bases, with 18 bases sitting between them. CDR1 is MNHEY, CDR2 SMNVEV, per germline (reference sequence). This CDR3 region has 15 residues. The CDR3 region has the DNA TGTGCCAGCACCCCGATCTACGCGGGCACCTACGAGCAGTACTTC. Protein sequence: CASTPIYAGTYEQYF.

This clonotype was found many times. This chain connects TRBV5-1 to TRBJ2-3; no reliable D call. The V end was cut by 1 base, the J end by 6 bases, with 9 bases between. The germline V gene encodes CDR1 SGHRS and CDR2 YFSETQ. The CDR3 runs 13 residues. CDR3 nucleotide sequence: TGCGCCAGCAGCTTGCCTCTTTCCGATACGCAGTATTTT. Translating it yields CASSLPLSDTQYF.

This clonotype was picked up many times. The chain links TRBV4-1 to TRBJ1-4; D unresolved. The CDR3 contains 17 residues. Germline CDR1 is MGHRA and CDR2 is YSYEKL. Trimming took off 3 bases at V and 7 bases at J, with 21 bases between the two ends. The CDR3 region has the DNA TGCGCCAGCAGCCACAGCGAGACGGTGACATGGGGTGAAAAACTGTTTTTT. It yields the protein CASSHSETVTWGEKLFF.

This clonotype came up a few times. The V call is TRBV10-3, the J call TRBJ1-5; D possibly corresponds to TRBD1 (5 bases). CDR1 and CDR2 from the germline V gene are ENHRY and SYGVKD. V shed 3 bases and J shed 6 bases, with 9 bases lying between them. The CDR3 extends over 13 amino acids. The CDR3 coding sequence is TGTGCCATCAGTGACAGGGAAAGTCAGCCCCAGCATTTT. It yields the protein CAISDRESQPQHF.

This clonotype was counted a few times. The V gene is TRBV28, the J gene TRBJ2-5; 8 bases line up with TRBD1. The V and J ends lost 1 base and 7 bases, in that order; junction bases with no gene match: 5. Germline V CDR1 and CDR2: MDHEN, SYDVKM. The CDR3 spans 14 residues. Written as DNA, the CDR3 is TGTGCCAGCAGTTTATCAGGGGGCGGGTTGACCCAGTACTTC. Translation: CASSLSGGGLTQYF. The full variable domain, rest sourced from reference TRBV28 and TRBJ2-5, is DVKVTQSSRYLVKRTGEKVFLECVQDMDHENMFWYRQDPGLGLRLIYFSYDVKMKEKGDIPEGYSVSREKKERFSLILESASTNQTSMYLCASSLSGGGLTQYFGPGTRLLVL.

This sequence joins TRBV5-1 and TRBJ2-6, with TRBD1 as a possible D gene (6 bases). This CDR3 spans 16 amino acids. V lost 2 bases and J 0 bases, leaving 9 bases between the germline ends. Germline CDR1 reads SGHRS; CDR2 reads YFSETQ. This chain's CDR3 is CASSFGQISGANVLTF. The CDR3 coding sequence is TGCGCCAGCAGCTTTGGACAGATCTCTGGGGCCAACGTCCTGACTTTC.

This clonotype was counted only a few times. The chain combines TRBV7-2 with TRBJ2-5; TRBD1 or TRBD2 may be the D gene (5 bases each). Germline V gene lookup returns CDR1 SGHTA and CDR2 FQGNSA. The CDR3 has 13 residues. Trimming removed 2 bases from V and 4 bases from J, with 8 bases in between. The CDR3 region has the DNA TGTGCCAGCAGCTTATGGGGGAGAGAGACCCAGTACTTC. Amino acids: CASSLWGRETQYF.